The next 20 T cell receptor beta chains were all read from a single sample in a study of T cell responses to AZD1222 COVID-19 vaccine (dated by TCRdb to the early 2020s). The time point label here, explained by the study, means: about 28 days (+/-7) after the second vaccine dose. The receptor library was made with the immunoSEQ multiplex PCR assay. TCRdb holds this immuneACCESS table with in-frame rearrangements only. Some clones are missing; in checked studies, unresolved V genes explain under half, and the rest has no known cause. This sample lists tens of thousands of clones; 85% to 95% were detected once. Together, the top ten hold 8% of the sample. Sequences were derived from peripheral blood, sampled 28 days after the second AZD1222 dose. The receptor set was obtained from an adult who received the AZD1222 COVID-19 vaccine.

This sequence joins TRBV20-1 and TRBJ1-1, with D unresolved. This CDR3 spans 11 amino acids. Per germline, CDR1 DFQATT and CDR2 SNEGSKA (reference sequence). The CDR3 here is CRVHMGTEAFF. Here the CDR3 DNA reads TGCAGGGTTCATATGGGGACTGAAGCTTTCTTT.

The chain has TRBV27 and TRBJ2-1; 8 bases line up with TRBD2. In germline, CDR1 is MNHEY, CDR2 SMNVEV (reference sequence). V shed 6 bases and J 3 bases; nucleotides not matched to a gene: 13. The CDR3 has 17 residues. CDR3 coding DNA: TGTGCCAGCAGCCAACCCCTCGCGGGAGGAATCTACAATGAGCAGTTCTTC. This codes for CASSQPLAGGIYNEQFF.

The chain links TRBV6-5 to TRBJ1-2; the match to TRBD1 covers 7 bases. V shed 6 bases and J 3 bases; nucleotides not matched to a gene: 4. Germline V gene sequence: CDR1 MNHEY, CDR2 SVGAGI. The CDR3 has 13 residues. Here the CDR3 DNA reads TGTGCCAGCAGAGCCGGGACAGACTATGGCTACACCTTC. This sequence encodes CASRAGTDYGYTF.

V is TRBV30 and J is TRBJ2-3, with D uncertain. V lost 2 bases and J 5 bases, leaving 5 bases between the germline ends. The V gene's germline CDR1 is GTSNPN and CDR2 SVGIG (reference sequence). This CDR3 has 11 amino acids. CDR3 coding DNA: TGTGCCTGGAGTTGGGGAGATACGCAGTATTTT. As protein: CAWSWGDTQYF. Looking up the rest from reference TRBV30 and TRBJ2-3 gives the full variable domain: SQTIHQWPATLVQPVGSPLSLECTVEGTSNPNLYWYRQAAGRGLQLLFYSVGIGQISSEVPQNLSASRPQDRQFILSSKKLLLSDSGFYLCAWSWGDTQYFGPGTRLTVL.

The chain carries TRBV27 and TRBJ2-1; 8 nucleotides agree with TRBD1. V was pared by 5 bases and J by 3 bases, with 9 bases of the junction left unmatched. Germline CDR1 and CDR2: MNHEY and SMNVEV (reference sequence). The CDR3 is 16 amino acids. Here the CDR3 reads CASSLFGQGRYNEQFF. The CDR3 DNA reads as TGTGCCAGCAGTCTCTTCGGACAGGGCCGCTACAATGAGCAGTTCTTC.

This clone has just one count. The V call is TRBV11-2, the J call TRBJ2-1; possibly TRBD2 for D (5 bases). The V gene lost 1 base and the J gene lost 5 bases, with 15 bases spanning the gap. The germline V gene has CDR1 SGHAT and CDR2 FQNNGV. This CDR3 contains 16 residues. The CDR3 is CASSLVWGLRDNEQFF. For the CDR3, the DNA is TGTGCCAGCAGCTTAGTTTGGGGTCTGAGGGACAATGAGCAGTTCTTC.

The rearrangement uses TRBV24-1 and TRBJ2-1; maybe TRBD2 (6 bases). The CDR3 runs 16 residues. Germline CDR1 KGHDR, CDR2 SFDVKD. Trimming took 3 bases from V and 4 from J, leaving 15 bases between them. Written as DNA, the CDR3 is TGTGCCACCAGTGATCAGACCGGGAGCCCATACAATGAGCAGTTCTTC. As protein: CATSDQTGSPYNEQFF.

The rearrangement links TRBV15 to TRBJ1-1; 8 bases align to TRBD1. The CDR3 is 14 amino acids. Losses at the gene ends were 1 base for V and 7 bases for J; bases not matched to a gene: 5. CDR1 LNHNV and CDR2 YYDKDF come from the germline V gene (reference sequence). The CDR3 protein is CATSRGQGYNEAFF. CDR3 nucleotides: TGTGCCACCAGCAGAGGACAGGGGTATAATGAAGCTTTCTTT.

The chain carries TRBV7-9 and TRBJ2-1, with 10 nucleotides matching TRBD2. The CDR3 covers 15 residues. Trimming removed 5 bases from V and 8 bases from J; junction bases left unmatched: 9. Germline loops: CDR1 SEHNR, CDR2 FQNEAQ (reference sequence). CDR3 loop: CASSLSGRALDEQFF. The DNA of the CDR3 is TGTGCCAGCAGCCTCAGCGGGAGGGCGTTAGATGAGCAGTTCTTC.

The chain has TRBV11-2 and TRBJ1-2; TRBD1 is a possible D gene (5 bases). CDR1 is SGHAT and CDR2 is FQNNGV in the germline V gene. The CDR3 consists of 13 residues. Trimming left V 5 bases short and J 11 bases short, with 18 bases between. The CDR3 reads CASSPSVPGGYTF. CDR3 in DNA: TGTGCCAGCAGCCCCAGCGTGCCCGGGGGATACACCTTC. Complete variable domain (other parts from reference TRBV11-2 and TRBJ1-2): EAGVAQSPRYKIIEKRQSVAFWCNPISGHATLYWYQQILGQGPKLLIQFQNNGVVDDSQLPKDRFSAERLKGVDSTLKIQPAKLEDSAVYLCASSPSVPGGYTFGSGTRLTVV.

The V call is TRBV12-5, the J call TRBJ2-3; 10 bases match TRBD1. CDR1 is LGHNT, CDR2 FRNRAP, per germline. This CDR3 spans 14 amino acids. J was trimmed by 6 bases and V by 6 bases; bases with no gene match: 6. The CDR3: CASGTGGAGDTQYF. CDR3 sequence (DNA): TGTGCTAGTGGGACAGGGGGCGCAGGGGATACGCAGTATTTT.

The J gene is TRBJ2-1, the V gene TRBV2; D may be TRBD2 (5 bases). Germline CDR1 SNHLY, CDR2 FYNNEI. V was trimmed by 7 bases and J by 2 bases, leaving 12 bases between them. The CDR3 is made up of 14 amino acids. The CDR3, as DNA: TGTGCCAGCAACTGGGAGTCCCCCTACAATGAGCAGTTCTTC. This encodes CASNWESPYNEQFF.

This chain uses TRBV28 with TRBJ2-3, with TRBD2 matching 10 bases. CDR1 MDHEN and CDR2 SYDVKM come from the germline V gene. V was pared by 5 bases and J by 3 bases, with 2 bases of the junction left unmatched. This CDR3 comprises 14 residues. The DNA for the CDR3 is TGTGCCAGCAGTATAGCGGGAGGTACAGATACGCAGTATTTT. Amino acids: CASSIAGGTDTQYF.

This clone occurred once. The chain employs TRBV5-1 and TRBJ2-2; TRBD2 matches at 11 bases. This CDR3 is 16 amino acids long. From germline, CDR1 is SGHRS and CDR2 YFSETQ. The trim removed 3 bases at V and 5 bases at J, leaving 6 bases unmatched. This CDR3 is CASSSQLAGGTGELFF. The DNA for the CDR3 is TGCGCCAGCAGCTCACAATTAGCGGGAGGGACCGGGGAGCTGTTTTTT.

V is TRBV18 and J is TRBJ1-1; weak D call: TRBD1 (5 bases). Per germline, CDR1 KGHSH and CDR2 LQKENI. Between the trimmed V and J ends, which lost 3 bases and 0 bases, there was a span of 17 bases. There are 17 residues in the CDR3. CDR3 residues: CASSPTGPGLMNTEAFF. CDR3 nucleotides: TGTGCCAGCTCACCTACTGGTCCGGGACTGATGAACACTGAAGCTTTCTTT.

This chain joins TRBV18 and TRBJ2-1; 16 bases map to TRBD2. The J segment lost 4 bases and the V segment lost 3 bases, leaving 9 bases of the junction unmatched. Looked up from germline, CDR1 is KGHSH and CDR2 is LQKENI. The CDR3 runs 19 residues. CDR3 protein: CASSPPSGTSGRGYNEQFF. CDR3 in DNA: TGTGCCAGCTCACCGCCGTCCGGGACTAGCGGGAGGGGATACAATGAGCAGTTCTTC. Using reference TRBV18 and TRBJ2-1 for the parts outside the CDR3, the full variable domain is NAGVMQNPRHLVRRRGQEARLRCSPMKGHSHVYWYRQLPEEGLKFMVYLQKENIIDESGMPKERFSAEFPKEGPSILRIQQVVRGDSAAYFCASSPPSGTSGRGYNEQFFGPGTRLTVL.

The chain couples TRBV6-2 or TRBV6-3 to TRBJ1-2; the D is unclear. The V and J ends lost 2 bases and 7 bases respectively, with 5 bases between them. CDR3 length equals 11 residues. Looked up from germline, CDR1 is MNHEY and CDR2 is SVGEGT. Here the CDR3 reads CASSYTGGYTF. In DNA form, the CDR3 reads TGTGCCAGCAGTTACACCGGTGGCTACACCTTC.

The rearrangement uses TRBV6-5 and TRBJ1-6; 10 nucleotides line up with TRBD1. V trimming: 4 bases; J trimming: 8 bases; junction bases outside the gene matches: 2. The CDR3 is 14 amino acids. The germline V gene has CDR1 MNHEY and CDR2 SVGAGI. The CDR3 sequence is CASSSGTGDSPLHF. The CDR3 coding sequence is TGTGCCAGCAGTTCCGGGACAGGGGATTCACCCCTCCACTTT.

The genes are TRBV5-1 and TRBJ1-4, with 7 nucleotides matching TRBD1. Germline CDR1 SGHRS, CDR2 YFSETQ. J was trimmed by 8 bases and V by 3 bases; bases with no gene match: 10. The CDR3 totals 15 residues. CDR3 in DNA: TGCGCCAGCAGCTCCAGCACAGGGGCACGGGAAAAACTGTTTTTT. Translating gives CASSSSTGAREKLFF.

The chain uses TRBV28 and TRBJ1-3; D not resolved. The germline gives CDR1 MDHEN, CDR2 SYDVKM. This CDR3 comprises 12 residues. Trimming pared 3 bases from V and 3 bases from J, leaving 3 bases between. The CDR3 is CASSLNGNTIYF. Written as DNA, the CDR3 is TGTGCCAGCAGTTTGAATGGAAACACCATATATTTT.